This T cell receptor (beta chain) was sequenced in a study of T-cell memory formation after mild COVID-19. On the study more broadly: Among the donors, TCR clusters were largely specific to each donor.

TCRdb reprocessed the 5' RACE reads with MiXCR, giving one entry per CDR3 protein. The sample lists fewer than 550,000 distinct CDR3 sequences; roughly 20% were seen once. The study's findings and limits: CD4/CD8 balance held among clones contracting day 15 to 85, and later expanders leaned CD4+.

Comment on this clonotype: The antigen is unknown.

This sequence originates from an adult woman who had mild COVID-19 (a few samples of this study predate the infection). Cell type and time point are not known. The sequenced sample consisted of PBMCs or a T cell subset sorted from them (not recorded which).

CDR3 nucleotide sequence: TGTGCCAGCAGGACGGGAGCAACTAATGAAAAACTGTTTTTT. Protein product: CASRTGATNEKLFF. V is TRBV6-1 and J is TRBJ1-4; D gene ambiguous. The CDR3 sequence is 14 residues long. The V gene lost 6 bases and the J gene lost 0 bases, with 8 bases spanning the gap. The germline V gene has CDR1 MNHNS and CDR2 SASEGT.